Listed below are T cell receptor beta chains from one sample, sequenced in a study of blood T cells in healthy people across ages. TCRdb ran MiXCR on the 5' RACE reads and lists one entry per CDR3 protein. In the table there are 1.5 million to 2 million distinct CDR3 sequences, around half of which are singletons. The material sequenced was blood. These receptors were taken from a woman between 35 and 50 years old in good health. Each CDR3 is given with its conserved first and last residue. Each record gives: V gene, clone size, D gene, J gene, CDR3 DNA, CDR3 protein. D genes are given only for firm matches. Not all rows give a size; the values are once, few, many and, for expanded clones, a class.

V: TRBV25-1
size: .
D: .
J: TRBJ1-6
DNA: TGTGCCAGTATTGGAGGGGCAAATTCACCCCTCCACTTT
CDR3: CASIGGANSPLHF

V: TRBV14
size: .
D: .
J: TRBJ2-1
DNA: TGTGCCAGCAGCCAAAACTTGGGGCACAATGAGCAGTTCTTC
CDR3: CASSQNLGHNEQFF

V: TRBV20-1
size: .
D: .
J: TRBJ2-7
DNA: TGCAGTGCTAGGGAACCTTGGAGCTACGAGCAGTACTTC
CDR3: CSAREPWSYEQYF

V: TRBV20-1
size: few
D: .
J: TRBJ1-2
DNA: TGCAGTGCTACCCGTTGGGACAAATCAGCTAACTATGGCTACACCTTC
CDR3: CSATRWDKSANYGYTF

V: TRBV25-1
size: few
D: .
J: TRBJ2-6
DNA: TGTGCCAGCAGGAGAGACAACGTCCTGACTTTC
CDR3: CASRRDNVLTF

V: TRBV7-9
size: .
D: TRBD1
J: TRBJ1-2
DNA: TGTGCCAGCAGAATGGACCTGGACAGGGATTTGCGCTACACCTTC
CDR3: CASRMDLDRDLRYTF

V: TRBV6-5
size: .
D: TRBD1
J: TRBJ1-6
DNA: TGTGCCAGCAGCCCCCGGGACAGGGGACACTCACCCCTCCACTTT
CDR3: CASSPRDRGHSPLHF

V: TRBV4-2
size: .
D: TRBD2
J: TRBJ2-3
DNA: TGTGCCAGCAGCTATACCGGGACTAGCAAAGACACAGATACGCAGTATTTT
CDR3: CASSYTGTSKDTDTQYF

V: TRBV5-1
size: few
D: TRBD1
J: TRBJ2-3
DNA: TGCGCCAGCAGCCGGGACAGTAACACAGATACGCAGTATTTT
CDR3: CASSRDSNTDTQYF

V: TRBV20-1
size: .
D: .
J: TRBJ1-4
DNA: TGCAGTGCCCTACCGGATGCAACTAATGAAAAACTGTTTTTT
CDR3: CSALPDATNEKLFF

V: TRBV12-3/TRBV12-4
size: .
D: .
J: TRBJ2-1
DNA: TGTGCCAGCAATGCAGGGGGGGTAGTCGGGAACAATGAGCAGTTCTTC
CDR3: CASNAGGVVGNNEQFF

V: TRBV7-2
size: once
D: .
J: TRBJ2-3
DNA: TGTGCCAGCAGCTTAGGTGGACGGGGCCGTACAGATACGCAGTATTTT
CDR3: CASSLGGRGRTDTQYF

V: TRBV11-2
size: .
D: TRBD1
J: TRBJ2-7
DNA: TGTGCCAGCAGCTTGACAGGGTTCAACTACGAGCAGTACTTC
CDR3: CASSLTGFNYEQYF

V: TRBV7-9
size: .
D: TRBD1
J: TRBJ2-7
DNA: TGTGCCAGCAGCTTCGGCAATGGACAGGTCCGCTACGAGCAGTACTTC
CDR3: CASSFGNGQVRYEQYF

V: TRBV4-2
size: .
D: TRBD1
J: TRBJ2-3
DNA: TGTGCCAGCAGCCAAGGACAGGGGAAGGAAGATACGCAGTATTTT
CDR3: CASSQGQGKEDTQYF

V: TRBV5-1
size: .
D: .
J: TRBJ1-1
DNA: TGCGCCAGCAGCTTGAGGGTCGAAGTAGACGAAGCTTTCTTT
CDR3: CASSLRVEVDEAFF

V: TRBV6-2/TRBV6-3
size: few
D: .
J: TRBJ1-2
DNA: TGTGCCAGCAGTACCCATTTCGAAGGGGGCTACACCTTC
CDR3: CASSTHFEGGYTF

V: TRBV6-5
size: .
D: TRBD1
J: TRBJ2-7
DNA: TGTGCCAGCAGTTACACCCGGGACAGGGCAACAGCCTACGAGCAGTACTTC
CDR3: CASSYTRDRATAYEQYF

V: TRBV20-1
size: few
D: .
J: TRBJ2-1
DNA: TGCAGTGCTAGGGGAATCCGGGACAGTGGAGGGCATGAGCAGTTCTTC
CDR3: CSARGIRDSGGHEQFF